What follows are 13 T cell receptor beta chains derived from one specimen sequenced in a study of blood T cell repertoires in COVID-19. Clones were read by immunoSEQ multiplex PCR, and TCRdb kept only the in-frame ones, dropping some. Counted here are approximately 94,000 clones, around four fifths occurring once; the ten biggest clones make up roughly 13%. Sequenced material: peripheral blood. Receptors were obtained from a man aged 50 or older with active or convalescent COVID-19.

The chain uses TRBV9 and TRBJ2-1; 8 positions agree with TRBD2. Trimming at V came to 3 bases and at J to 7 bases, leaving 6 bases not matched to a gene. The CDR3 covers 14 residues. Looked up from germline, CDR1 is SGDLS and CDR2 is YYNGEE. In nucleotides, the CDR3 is TGTGCCAGCAGCGCGCTAGCGGGTTTGAATGAGCAGTTCTTC. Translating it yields CASSALAGLNEQFF.

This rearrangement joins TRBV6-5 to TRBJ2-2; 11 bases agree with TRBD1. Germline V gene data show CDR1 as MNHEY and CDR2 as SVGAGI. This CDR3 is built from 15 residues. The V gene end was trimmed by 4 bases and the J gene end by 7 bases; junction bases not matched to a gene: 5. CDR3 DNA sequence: TGTGCCAGCAGTTCCGGGACAGGGGGTATCGGGGAGCTGTTTTTT. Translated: CASSSGTGGIGELFF.

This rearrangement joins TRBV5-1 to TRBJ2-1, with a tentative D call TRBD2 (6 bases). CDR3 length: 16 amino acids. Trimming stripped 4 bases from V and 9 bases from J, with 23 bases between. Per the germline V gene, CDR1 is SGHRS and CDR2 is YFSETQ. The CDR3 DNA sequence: TGCGCCAGCAGCCCAACTAGGGACTCCGGGGTACGTGAGCAGTTCTTC. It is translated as CASSPTRDSGVREQFF.

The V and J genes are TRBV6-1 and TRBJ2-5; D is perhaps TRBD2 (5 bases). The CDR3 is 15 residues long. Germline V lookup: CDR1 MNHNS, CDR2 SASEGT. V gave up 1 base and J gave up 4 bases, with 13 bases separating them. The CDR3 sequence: CASSEDGLGIETQYF. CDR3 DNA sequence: TGTGCCAGCAGTGAAGACGGACTGGGAATAGAGACCCAGTACTTC.

Here the CDR3 reads CASSLVDGGSGTGELFF. The CDR3, as DNA: TGCGCCAGCAGCTTGGTTGATGGCGGGAGTGGTACCGGGGAGCTGTTTTTT. The rearrangement links TRBV5-1 to TRBJ2-2; 7 bases map to TRBD2. The germline V gene has CDR1 SGHRS and CDR2 YFSETQ. J gave up 5 bases and V 0 bases, and 10 bases lay outside the gene matches. This CDR3 has 17 amino acids.

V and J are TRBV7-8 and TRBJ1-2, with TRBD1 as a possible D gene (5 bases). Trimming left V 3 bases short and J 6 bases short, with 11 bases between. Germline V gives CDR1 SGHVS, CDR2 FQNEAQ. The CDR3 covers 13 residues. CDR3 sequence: CASSFNNRNGYTF. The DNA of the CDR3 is TGTGCCAGCAGCTTTAACAACAGGAATGGCTACACCTTC.

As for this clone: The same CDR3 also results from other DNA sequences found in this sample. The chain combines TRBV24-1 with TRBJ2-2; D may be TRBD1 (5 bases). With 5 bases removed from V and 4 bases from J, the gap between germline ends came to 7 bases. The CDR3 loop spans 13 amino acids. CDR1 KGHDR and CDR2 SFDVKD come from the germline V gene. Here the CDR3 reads CATSAQGTGELFF. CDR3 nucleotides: TGTGCCACCAGTGCCCAGGGCACCGGGGAGCTGTTTTTT.

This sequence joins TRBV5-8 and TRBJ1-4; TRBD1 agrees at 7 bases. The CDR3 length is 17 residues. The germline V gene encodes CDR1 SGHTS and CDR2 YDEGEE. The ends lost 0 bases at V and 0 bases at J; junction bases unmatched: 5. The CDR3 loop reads CASSLGQGTATNEKLFF. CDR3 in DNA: TGTGCCAGCAGCTTGGGACAGGGAACTGCAACTAATGAAAAACTGTTTTTT.

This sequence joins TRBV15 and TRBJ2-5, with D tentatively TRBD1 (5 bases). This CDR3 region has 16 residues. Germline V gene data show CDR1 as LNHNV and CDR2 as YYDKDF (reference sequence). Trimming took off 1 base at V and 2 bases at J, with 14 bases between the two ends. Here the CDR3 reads CATSRARDSLQETQYF. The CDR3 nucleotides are TGTGCCACCAGCAGAGCCCGCGACAGCCTACAAGAGACCCAGTACTTC.

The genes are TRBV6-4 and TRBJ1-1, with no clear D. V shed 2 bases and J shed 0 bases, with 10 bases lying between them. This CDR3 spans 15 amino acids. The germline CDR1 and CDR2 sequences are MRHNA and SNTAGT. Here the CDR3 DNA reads TGTGCCAGCAGTGACCGGCGGGGAATGAACACTGAAGCTTTCTTT. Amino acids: CASSDRRGMNTEAFF.

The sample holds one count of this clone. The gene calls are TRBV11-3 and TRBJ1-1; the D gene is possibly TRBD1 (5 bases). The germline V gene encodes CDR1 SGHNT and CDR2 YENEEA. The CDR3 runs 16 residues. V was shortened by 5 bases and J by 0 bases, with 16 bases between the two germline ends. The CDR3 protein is CASSPRGGVMNTEAFF. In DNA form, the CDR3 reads TGTGCCAGCAGCCCCCGTGGGGGGGTGATGAACACTGAAGCTTTCTTT.

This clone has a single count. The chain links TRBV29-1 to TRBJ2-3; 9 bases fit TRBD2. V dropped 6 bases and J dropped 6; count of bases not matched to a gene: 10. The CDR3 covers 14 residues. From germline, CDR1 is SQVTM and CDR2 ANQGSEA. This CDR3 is CSVKRTGTSDTQYF. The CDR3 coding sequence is TGCAGCGTGAAAAGAACCGGGACTAGCGATACGCAGTATTTT.

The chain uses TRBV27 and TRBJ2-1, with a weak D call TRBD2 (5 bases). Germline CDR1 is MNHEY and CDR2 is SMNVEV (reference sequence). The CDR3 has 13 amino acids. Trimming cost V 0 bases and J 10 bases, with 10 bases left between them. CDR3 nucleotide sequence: TGTGCCAGCAGTTTATCGAGAGGGCGGGAGCAGTTCTTC. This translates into CASSLSRGREQFF.